A single sample gave rise to the 2 T cell receptor beta chains below, sequenced in a study of T cell clonotyping in hematopoietic cell transplantation. Using immunoSEQ multiplex PCR, the repertoire was profiled, and TCRdb retains in-frame clones only, with some absent. Of more than 70,000 clones listed, almost 97% are singletons. Time point in this sample: recipient sample about 28 days before transplant, after cytoreduction. The source was peripheral blood mononuclear cells, collected before stem cell transplant. Receptor source: a woman in her forties or fifties with acute myeloid leukemia. Some clones in this sample may be carry-over from other donors' samples.

The chain has TRBV11-3 and TRBJ2-3; no definite D call. The CDR3 runs to 15 residues. Looked up from germline, CDR1 is SGHNT and CDR2 is YENEEA. V lost 0 bases and J lost 0, with 7 bases in between. The CDR3 coding sequence is TGTGCCAGCAGCTTAGAGCACTCAAGCACAGATACGCAGTATTTT. As protein: CASSLEHSSTDTQYF.

The CDR3 DNA sequence: TGCGCCAGCAGCTTGTCGTCTCGGATGAACACTGAAGCTTTCTTT. It encodes CASSLSSRMNTEAFF. The chain joins TRBV5-1 to TRBJ1-1; no reliable D call. Trimming left V 1 base short and J 0 bases short, with 10 bases between. Germline V CDR1 and CDR2: SGHRS, YFSETQ. This CDR3 is 15 amino acids long.